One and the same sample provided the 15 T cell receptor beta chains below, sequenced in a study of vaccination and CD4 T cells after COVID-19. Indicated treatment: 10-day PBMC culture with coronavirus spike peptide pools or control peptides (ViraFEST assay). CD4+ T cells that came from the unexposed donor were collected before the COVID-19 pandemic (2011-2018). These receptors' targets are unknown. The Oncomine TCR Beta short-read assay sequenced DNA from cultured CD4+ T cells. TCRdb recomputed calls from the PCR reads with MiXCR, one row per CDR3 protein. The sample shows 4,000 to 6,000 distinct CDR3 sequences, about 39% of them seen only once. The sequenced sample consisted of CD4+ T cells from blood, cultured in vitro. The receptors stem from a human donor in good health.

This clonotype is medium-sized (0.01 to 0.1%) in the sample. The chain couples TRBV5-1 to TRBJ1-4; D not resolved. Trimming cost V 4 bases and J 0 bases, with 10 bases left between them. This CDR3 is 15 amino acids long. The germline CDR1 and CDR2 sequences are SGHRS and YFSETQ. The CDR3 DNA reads TGCGCCAGCAGCCTGCCGACGGCAACTAATGAAAAACTGTTTTTT. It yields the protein CASSLPTATNEKLFF.

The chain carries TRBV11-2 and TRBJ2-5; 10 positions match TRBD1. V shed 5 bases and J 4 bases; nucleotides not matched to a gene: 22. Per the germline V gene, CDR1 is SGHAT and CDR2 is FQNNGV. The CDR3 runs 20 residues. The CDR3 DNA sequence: TGTGCCAGCAGCCTGACCCCACTTAGTGTTGGAGACAGGGGGCGAGAGACCCAGTACTTC. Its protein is CASSLTPLSVGDRGRETQYF.

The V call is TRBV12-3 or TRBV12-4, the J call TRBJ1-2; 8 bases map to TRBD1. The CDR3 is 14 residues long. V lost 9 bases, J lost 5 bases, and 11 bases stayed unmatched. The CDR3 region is CASWALTGGYGYTF. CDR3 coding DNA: TGTGCCAGTTGGGCCCTCACAGGGGGGTATGGCTACACCTTC.

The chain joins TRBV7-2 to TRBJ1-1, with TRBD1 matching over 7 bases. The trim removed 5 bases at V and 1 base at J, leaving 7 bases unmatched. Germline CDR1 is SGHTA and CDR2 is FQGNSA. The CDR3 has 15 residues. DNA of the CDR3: TGTGCCAGCAGCAAAAGGGGGCTGTCGAACACTGAAGCTTTCTTT. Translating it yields CASSKRGLSNTEAFF.

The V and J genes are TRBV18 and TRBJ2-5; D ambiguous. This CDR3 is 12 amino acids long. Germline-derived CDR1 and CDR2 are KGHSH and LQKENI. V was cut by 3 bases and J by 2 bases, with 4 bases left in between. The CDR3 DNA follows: TGTGCCAGCTCACCGCCTCAAGAGACCCAGTACTTC. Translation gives CASSPPQETQYF.

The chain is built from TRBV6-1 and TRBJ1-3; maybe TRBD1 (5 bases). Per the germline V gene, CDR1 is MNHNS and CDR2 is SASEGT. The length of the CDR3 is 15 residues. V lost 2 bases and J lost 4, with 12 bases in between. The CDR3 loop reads CASSERQGSGNTIYF. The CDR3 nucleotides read TGTGCCAGCAGTGAAAGGCAGGGCTCCGGAAACACCATATATTTT.

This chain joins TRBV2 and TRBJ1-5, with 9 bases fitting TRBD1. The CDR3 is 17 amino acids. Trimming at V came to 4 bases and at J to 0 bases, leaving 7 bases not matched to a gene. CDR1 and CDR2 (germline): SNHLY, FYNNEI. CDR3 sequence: CASSAPGQGHSNQPQHF. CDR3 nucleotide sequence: TGTGCCAGCAGTGCTCCGGGACAGGGTCATAGCAATCAGCCCCAGCATTTT.

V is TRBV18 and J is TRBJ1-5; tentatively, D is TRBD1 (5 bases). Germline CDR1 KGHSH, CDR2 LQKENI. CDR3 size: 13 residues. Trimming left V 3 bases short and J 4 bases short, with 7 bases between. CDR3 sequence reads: CASSPGLNQPQHF. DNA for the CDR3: TGTGCCAGCTCACCGGGGCTAAATCAGCCCCAGCATTTT.

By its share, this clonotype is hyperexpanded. This CDR3 reads CSASTSGGANEQFF. For the CDR3, the DNA is TGCAGTGCTAGTACCAGCGGGGGGGCGAATGAGCAGTTCTTC. The gene calls are TRBV20-1 and TRBJ2-1; 10 nucleotides agree with TRBD2. Germline lookup yields CDR1 DFQATT and CDR2 SNEGSKA (reference sequence). Trimming cost V 3 bases and J 7 bases; bases outside gene matches: 6. The CDR3 loop spans 14 amino acids.

The CDR3 region is CASNWTPADTQYF. CDR3 coding DNA: TGTGCCAGCAATTGGACTCCGGCAGATACGCAGTATTTT. The V and J genes are TRBV12-3 or TRBV12-4 and TRBJ2-3; perhaps TRBD2 as D (5 bases). This CDR3 is built from 13 residues. Trimming left V 7 bases short and J 4 bases short, with 12 bases between.

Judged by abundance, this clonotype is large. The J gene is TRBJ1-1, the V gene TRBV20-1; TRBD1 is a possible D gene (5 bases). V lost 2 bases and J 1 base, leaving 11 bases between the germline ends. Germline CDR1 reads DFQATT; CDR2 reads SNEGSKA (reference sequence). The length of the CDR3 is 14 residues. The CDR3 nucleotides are TGCAGTGCTAGATGGCGGGGCGAGAACACTGAAGCTTTCTTT. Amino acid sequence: CSARWRGENTEAFF.

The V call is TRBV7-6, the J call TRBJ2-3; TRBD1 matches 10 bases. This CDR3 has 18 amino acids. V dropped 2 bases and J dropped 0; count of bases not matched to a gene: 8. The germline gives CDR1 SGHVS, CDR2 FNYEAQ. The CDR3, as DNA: TGTGCCAGCAGCTTATGGGACAGGGGAGGGGTTAGCACAGATACGCAGTATTTT. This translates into CASSLWDRGGVSTDTQYF.

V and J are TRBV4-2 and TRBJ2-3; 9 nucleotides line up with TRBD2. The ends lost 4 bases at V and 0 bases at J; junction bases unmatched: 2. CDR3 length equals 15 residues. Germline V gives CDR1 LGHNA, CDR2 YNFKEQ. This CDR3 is CASSLLAGSTDTQYF. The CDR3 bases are TGTGCCAGCAGCCTTCTAGCGGGAAGCACAGATACGCAGTATTTT.

CDR3 in amino acids: CASSGLADTGELFF. Written as DNA, the CDR3 is TGTGCCAGCAGTGGACTAGCGGACACCGGGGAGCTGTTTTTT. The genes are TRBV25-1 and TRBJ2-2; TRBD2 matches at 9 bases. The CDR3 sequence is 14 residues long. Trimming removed 4 bases from V and 3 bases from J; junction bases left unmatched: 0. Germline loops: CDR1 MGHDK, CDR2 SYGVNS.

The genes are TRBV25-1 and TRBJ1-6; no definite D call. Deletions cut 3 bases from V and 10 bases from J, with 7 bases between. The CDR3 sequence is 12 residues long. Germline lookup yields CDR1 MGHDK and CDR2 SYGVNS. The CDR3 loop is CASSEEASPLHF. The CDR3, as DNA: TGTGCCAGCAGTGAGGAGGCCTCACCCCTCCACTTT.